The present entry profiles one T cell receptor beta chain with its context. These data belong to a study of blood T cell repertoires in COVID-19. The CDR3 covers 13 residues. Germline V lookup: CDR1 SGHAT, CDR2 FQNNGV. Trimming removed 0 bases at V and 3 bases at J, with 6 bases between. Only in-frame clones appear in the TCRdb table, and some are missing; sequencing was by immunoSEQ multiplex PCR. The sample has approximately 300,000 clones; roughly nine tenths are singletons. This clonotype originated in a woman aged 25-40 years who had recovered from COVID-19. The material sequenced was PBMCs or T cells enriched from blood (not recorded which). The chain is built from TRBV11-2 and TRBJ2-7; no clear D. CDR3 coding DNA: TGTGCCAGCAGCTTAGATTACTTCTACGAGCAGTACTTC. Translated, it gives CASSLDYFYEQYF.